These 14 T cell receptor beta chains originate from one sample sequenced in a study of graft-versus-host responses after intestinal transplantation listed by TCRdb under 2021. The sample's time point label, in plain terms: cells obtained before transplantation from donor or recipient. Their antigens remain unidentified. The method behind the library was the immunoSEQ multiplex PCR assay. TCRdb took over this immuneACCESS table, retaining in-frame rearrangements with V and J assigned. Such tables are incomplete; in checked studies, under half of the missing clones stem from an unresolved V gene, and the remainder is unexplained. Present in this sample are 84,000 or so clones, just under 95% of which were seen just once. The ten largest clones take up approximately 1.1% of the sample. Source: unstimulated CD8+ T cells sorted from spleen or lymph node cells, taken before transplant. These receptors came from a human donor who was the organ donor for an intestinal transplant.

The chain carries TRBV6-5 and TRBJ1-2, with TRBD1 matching over 8 bases. CDR3 size: 15 residues. CDR1 and CDR2 (germline): MNHEY, SVGAGI. J gave up 1 base and V 10 bases, and 11 bases lay outside the gene matches. The CDR3 coding sequence is TGTGCCACCAAGACAGGGGTAACCGTTAACTATGGCTACACCTTC. It yields the protein CATKTGVTVNYGYTF.

The chain joins TRBV13 to TRBJ2-1, with 11 bases fitting TRBD1. With 6 bases clipped from V and 4 bases from J, the junction kept 5 bases outside the gene matches. Germline V gene sequence: CDR1 PRHDT, CDR2 FYEKMQ (reference sequence). This CDR3 comprises 15 residues. The CDR3 loop is CASSPGTGGYNEQFF. The CDR3, as DNA: TGTGCCAGCAGTCCCGGGACAGGGGGTTACAATGAGCAGTTCTTC.

The chain joins TRBV27 to TRBJ2-1; D may be TRBD1 (6 bases). This CDR3 region has 16 residues. The V end lost 2 bases, the J end lost 6 bases, and 17 bases lay between the germline ends. Germline V gives CDR1 MNHEY, CDR2 SMNVEV (reference sequence). The CDR3 sequence is CASSLGLGGVPNEQFF. DNA of the CDR3: TGTGCCAGCAGTTTAGGGTTAGGGGGAGTCCCCAATGAGCAGTTCTTC.

The chain recombines TRBV13 with TRBJ1-2; D uncertain. CDR3 length equals 13 residues. Germline V gives CDR1 PRHDT, CDR2 FYEKMQ (reference sequence). V shed 5 bases and J shed 7 bases, with 14 bases lying between them. Here the CDR3 DNA reads TGTGCCAGCAGCAACGAACGGGAACGTGGCTACACCTTC. Amino acid sequence: CASSNERERGYTF.

The rearrangement uses TRBV5-1 and TRBJ1-5, with no clear D. This CDR3 region has 13 residues. V gave up 2 bases and J gave up 7 bases, with 10 bases separating them. Germline loops: CDR1 SGHRS, CDR2 YFSETQ. CDR3 amino acids: CASSFSGSQPQHF. CDR3 DNA: TGCGCCAGCAGCTTTTCAGGATCGCAGCCCCAGCATTTT.

This chain connects TRBV13 to TRBJ2-7; 9 bases are shared with TRBD2. The CDR3 totals 17 residues. CDR1 PRHDT and CDR2 FYEKMQ come from the germline V gene (reference sequence). Germline trimming cut 4 bases from V and 1 base from J; bases unmatched to any gene: 11. CDR3 protein: CASSSYSGGLPSYEQYF. The DNA for the CDR3 is TGTGCCAGCAGCTCATATAGCGGGGGCCTTCCTTCCTACGAGCAGTACTTC.

The gene calls are TRBV27 and TRBJ2-1; the match to TRBD2 covers 7 bases. Trimming removed 2 bases from V and 8 bases from J; junction bases left unmatched: 6. This CDR3 is built from 14 residues. Germline V gene data show CDR1 as MNHEY and CDR2 as SMNVEV (reference sequence). DNA of the CDR3: TGTGCCAGCAGTTTAGGGGGGGGTTTGGATGAGCAGTTCTTC. The encoded protein is CASSLGGGLDEQFF.

This clone was seen a single time. The chain combines TRBV6-1 with TRBJ2-7, with D perhaps TRBD1 (6 bases). CDR3 size: 15 residues. V lost 3 bases and J lost 4, with 16 bases in between. CDR1 is MNHNS, CDR2 SASEGT, per germline. The CDR3 region has the DNA TGTGCCAGCAGTGAGATTGGACAGAGCCTTTACGAGCAGTACTTC. Translating it yields CASSEIGQSLYEQYF.

This chain joins TRBV25-1 and TRBJ2-7, with D unclear. V lost 5 bases to trimming and J lost 0 bases, with 8 bases between them. The germline V gene has CDR1 MGHDK and CDR2 SYGVNS. This CDR3 spans 13 amino acids. CDR3 sequence reads: CASSSPSSYEQYF. CDR3 nucleotide sequence: TGTGCCAGCAGTTCCCCGAGCTCCTACGAGCAGTACTTC.

The chain uses TRBV5-6 and TRBJ2-6; D gene ambiguous. The CDR3 contains 14 residues. The germline CDR1 and CDR2 sequences are SGHDT and YYEEEE. V gave up 4 bases and J gave up 0 bases, with 5 bases separating them. The DNA for the CDR3 is TGTGCCAGCAGCCTACTCTCTGGGGCCAACGTCCTGACTTTC. It codes for CASSLLSGANVLTF.

This chain joins TRBV10-2 and TRBJ1-4; TRBD1 agrees at 8 bases. CDR3 length equals 15 residues. Germline trimming cut 6 bases from V and 1 base from J; bases unmatched to any gene: 4. The germline V gene has CDR1 WSHSY and CDR2 SAAADI. The DNA of the CDR3 is TGCGCCAGCAGCAGGGGGCGCGGAACTAATGAAAAACTGTTTTTT. Translated, it gives CASSRGRGTNEKLFF.

This sequence joins TRBV27 and TRBJ1-1; D is uncertain. V was clipped by 6 bases and J by 3 bases, with 17 bases between them. The CDR3 consists of 15 residues. The germline CDR1 and CDR2 sequences are MNHEY and SMNVEV (reference sequence). In DNA, the CDR3 is TGTGCCAGCAGCCCAGGACCGGGTAGCGACACTGAAGCTTTCTTT. Its translation: CASSPGPGSDTEAFF.

The chain carries TRBV4-1 and TRBJ2-7; 10 bases are a match to TRBD2. Germline trimming cut 1 base from V and 7 bases from J; bases unmatched to any gene: 10. The CDR3 extends over 16 amino acids. Germline V gene sequence: CDR1 MGHRA, CDR2 YSYEKL. CDR3 bases: TGCGCCAGCAGCCAAGGGCAGGGACTAGCGCATTTGGAGCAGTACTTC. This encodes CASSQGQGLAHLEQYF.

The chain combines TRBV7-9 with TRBJ2-7; D uncertain. The germline V and J ends were trimmed by 1 base and 4 bases, with 17 bases remaining between them. CDR3 size: 16 residues. The germline V gene has CDR1 SEHNR and CDR2 FQNEAQ (reference sequence). CDR3 nucleotides: TGTGCCAGCAGCTTAGGTTCGGTGCGGCAGAGGTACGAGCAGTACTTC. Encoded protein: CASSLGSVRQRYEQYF. The full variable domain, completed using reference TRBV7-9 and TRBJ2-7, is DTGVSQNPRHKITKRGQNVTFRCDPISEHNRLYWYRQTLGQGPEFLTYFQNEAQLEKSRLLSDRFSAERPKGSFSTLEIQRTEQGDSAMYLCASSLGSVRQRYEQYFGPGTRLTVT.